This is a list of T cell receptor beta chains from one sample in a study of blood T cell repertoires in COVID-19. Measured with immunoSEQ multiplex PCR; TCRdb has only the in-frame clones, and not every one. This sample has 150,000 or so clones, with 79% found just once. The sample was peripheral blood. The receptors derive from a woman aged 55 to 70 with COVID-19, enrolled during active disease. Both conserved end residues are part of each CDR3. D genes are given only for firm matches. Rows may omit the clone size; those that give it use once, few, many or a size class.

TRBV5-6	NA	NA	TRBJ1-2	CASSFTGSGYTF	TGTGCCAGCAGCTTTACAGGGTCCGGCTACACCTTC
TRBV6-5	NA	NA	TRBJ1-4	CASKEDWANEKLFF	TGTGCCAGCAAAGAGGACTGGGCTAATGAAAAACTGTTTTTT
TRBV19	NA	NA	TRBJ2-7	CASSIEAPSIGTYEQYF	TGTGCCAGTAGTATAGAGGCCCCGTCGATCGGGACCTACGAGCAGTACTTC
TRBV5-1	NA	NA	TRBJ1-1	CASSPGGFSTEAFF	TGCGCCAGCAGCCCGGGGGGGTTTAGCACTGAAGCTTTCTTT
TRBV3-1/TRBV3-2	NA	NA	TRBJ2-2	CASSHLSRLSGELFF	TGTGCCAGCAGCCACCTCTCCCGACTCTCCGGGGAGCTGTTTTTT
TRBV6-5	NA	TRBD1	TRBJ1-5	CASSTGQGRVQPQHF	TGTGCCAGCAGTACTGGACAGGGGAGAGTTCAGCCCCAGCATTTT
TRBV5-6	once	NA	TRBJ1-2	CASSVESILYGYTF	TGTGCCAGCAGCGTGGAGAGCATTCTCTATGGCTACACCTTC
TRBV7-8	NA	TRBD2	TRBJ2-7	CASSLASGRVYEQYF	TGTGCCAGCAGCTTGGCTAGCGGGAGGGTCTACGAGCAGTACTTC
TRBV3-1/TRBV3-2	NA	TRBD1	TRBJ1-2	CASSSTGDGYTF	TGTGCCAGCAGCTCGACAGGGGATGGCTACACCTTC
TRBV5-1	NA	NA	TRBJ2-7	CASSLDGGSNEQYF	TGCGCCAGCAGCTTGGATGGAGGGTCAAACGAGCAGTACTTC
TRBV27	NA	TRBD2	TRBJ2-1	CASSSTTSGGLHGGNEQFF	TGTGCCAGCAGTTCAACAACTAGCGGGGGTCTTCACGGGGGGAATGAGCAGTTCTTC
TRBV14	NA	NA	TRBJ2-2	CASSPPRQTGELFF	TGTGCCAGCAGCCCCCCTCGACAGACCGGGGAGCTGTTTTTT
TRBV29-1	NA	NA	TRBJ1-1	CSVETGLTEAFF	TGCAGCGTTGAAACTGGGCTGACTGAAGCTTTCTTT
TRBV19	few	TRBD2	TRBJ2-1	CASEPRLAGTYNEQFF	TGTGCCAGTGAACCGCGGCTAGCGGGAACTTACAATGAGCAGTTCTTC
TRBV19	NA	NA	TRBJ2-2	CASSITRRTGELFF	TGTGCCAGTAGTATTACGCGGAGGACCGGGGAGCTGTTTTTT
TRBV30	NA	NA	TRBJ1-1	CAWTQELNTEAFF	TGTGCCTGGACTCAAGAGTTGAACACTGAAGCTTTCTTT
TRBV2	NA	TRBD2	TRBJ2-3	CASSSGLAGTTDTQYF	TGTGCCAGCAGTTCCGGACTAGCGGGGACCACAGATACGCAGTATTTT
TRBV5-6	NA	NA	TRBJ1-2	CASSFRGEDGYTF	TGTGCCAGCAGCTTCAGGGGTGAGGATGGCTACACCTTC
TRBV6-4	NA	NA	TRBJ2-2	CASRRGRNTGELFF	TGTGCCAGCAGGCGGGGGCGCAACACCGGGGAGCTGTTTTTT
TRBV6-5	NA	NA	TRBJ1-5	CASSPRGYSNQPQHF	TGTGCCAGCAGTCCCCGAGGATATAGCAATCAGCCCCAGCATTTT
TRBV3-1/TRBV3-2	NA	NA	TRBJ1-6	CASSHRQYNSPLHF	TGTGCCAGCAGCCATCGCCAGTATAATTCACCCCTCCACTTT
TRBV6-5	NA	TRBD1	TRBJ2-1	CASGTGQGKFF	TGTGCCAGCGGAACAGGACAGGGCAAGTTCTTC
TRBV14	NA	TRBD2	TRBJ2-7	CASSIRLAGNYEQYF	TGTGCCAGCAGCATACGACTAGCGGGCAACTACGAGCAGTACTTC
TRBV27	NA	TRBD1	TRBJ2-5	CASRRTGNWETQYF	TGTGCCAGCAGGAGGACAGGGAATTGGGAGACCCAGTACTTC
TRBV2	NA	TRBD1	TRBJ2-7	CASYRGALDEQYF	TGTGCCTCCTACAGGGGGGCCCTCGACGAGCAGTACTTC
TRBV12-3/TRBV12-4	NA	NA	TRBJ1-2	CASSLVATNGYTF	TGTGCCAGCAGTTTAGTGGCAACTAATGGCTACACCTTC
TRBV18	NA	NA	TRBJ1-1	CASSQAGVGEAFF	TGTGCCAGCTCTCAAGCAGGGGTGGGCGAAGCTTTCTTT
TRBV7-2	NA	NA	TRBJ2-5	CASSLVGASSQETQYF	TGTGCCAGCAGCTTGGTCGGAGCTAGCTCTCAAGAGACCCAGTACTTC
TRBV2	few	TRBD1	TRBJ1-5	CASADRGLSVNNQPQHF	TGTGCCAGCGCCGACAGGGGCCTCTCGGTGAACAATCAGCCCCAGCATTTT
TRBV4-1	many	TRBD1	TRBJ2-7	CASSQSQRQGSYEQYF	TGCGCCAGCAGCCAATCACAACGACAGGGTTCCTACGAGCAGTACTTC
TRBV6-5	NA	TRBD2	TRBJ2-1	CASSYSGRETRQFF	TGTGCCAGCAGTTATAGTGGGCGGGAGACCCGGCAGTTCTTC
TRBV4-1	NA	NA	TRBJ2-7	CASRASGEQYF	TGCGCCAGCAGAGCTAGTGGTGAGCAGTACTTC
TRBV28	once	NA	TRBJ2-4	CASSARDNFFKNIQYF	TGTGCCAGCAGTGCCAGGGACAATTTTTTCAAAAACATTCAGTACTTC
TRBV11-2	NA	NA	TRBJ1-2	CASSPGAQNYGYTF	TGTGCCAGCAGCCCGGGAGCTCAAAACTATGGCTACACCTTC
TRBV5-4	NA	NA	TRBJ1-1	CASSSTENTEAFF	TGTGCCAGCAGCTCCACAGAGAACACTGAAGCTTTCTTT
TRBV7-8	NA	NA	TRBJ2-2	CASSLEGYTGELFF	TGTGCCAGCAGCTTAGAGGGGTACACCGGGGAGCTGTTTTTT
TRBV21-1	once	NA	TRBJ2-2	CASSKALGGLAGSLTGELFF	TGTGCCAGCAGCAAAGCGCTTGGGGGACTAGCGGGAAGTCTCACCGGGGAGCTGTTTTTT
TRBV28	NA	TRBD2	TRBJ2-1	CASSAGGSYNEQFF	TGTGCCAGCAGTGCGGGGGGCTCCTACAATGAGCAGTTCTTC
TRBV27	NA	NA	TRBJ1-1	CASSSLGGGGAEAFF	TGTGCCAGCAGTTCCCTCGGCGGGGGTGGGGCTGAAGCTTTCTTT
TRBV29-1	NA	NA	TRBJ2-3	CSSADRTETDTQYF	TGCAGCTCGGCGGATCGCACGGAGACAGATACGCAGTATTTT
TRBV4-2	NA	TRBD2	TRBJ2-1	CASSRGPRTSGYNEQFF	TGTGCCAGCAGTCGGGGGCCTAGGACTAGCGGGTACAATGAGCAGTTCTTC
TRBV6-6	once	TRBD2	TRBJ2-1	CASKKPGLAALSEQFF	TGTGCCAGCAAAAAACCGGGACTAGCGGCTTTGTCTGAGCAGTTCTTC
TRBV27	NA	NA	TRBJ1-2	CASSPTGVYGYTF	TGTGCCAGCAGTCCGACAGGAGTCTATGGCTACACCTTC
TRBV9	NA	TRBD2	TRBJ2-1	CASSALNVAGANEQFF	TGTGCCAGCAGCGCCCTAAATGTAGCGGGAGCCAATGAGCAGTTCTTC
TRBV6-2/TRBV6-3	NA	TRBD1	TRBJ2-1	CASSLRDRGRSSYNEQFF	TGTGCCAGCAGTTTACGAGACAGGGGGCGGTCCTCCTACAATGAGCAGTTCTTC
TRBV28	NA	TRBD1	TRBJ1-2	CASRGDRIAYTF	TGTGCCAGCAGGGGGGACAGGATAGCCTACACCTTC
TRBV28	NA	TRBD2	TRBJ2-1	CASRNSGRSGGEQFF	TGTGCCAGCAGAAATAGCGGGAGAAGCGGCGGTGAGCAGTTCTTC
TRBV18	NA	TRBD1	TRBJ1-1	CASSPLGGQGLNTEAFF	TGTGCCAGCTCACCACTAGGGGGCCAGGGGTTGAACACTGAAGCTTTCTTT
TRBV19	NA	NA	TRBJ1-3	CASTKTRVGSGNTIYF	TGTGCCAGTACCAAGACCAGGGTTGGCTCTGGAAACACCATATATTTT
TRBV6-5	once	TRBD1	TRBJ1-4	CASSGGQGSEKLFF	TGTGCCAGCAGCGGGGGACAGGGGAGTGAAAAACTGTTTTTT
TRBV20-1	NA	TRBD1	TRBJ2-7	CSASPPGQNYEQYF	TGCAGTGCTAGTCCCCCGGGACAGAACTACGAGCAGTACTTC
TRBV3-1/TRBV3-2	NA	NA	TRBJ2-5	CASRRSPGPGRGSETQYF	TGTGCCAGCAGGCGATCGCCAGGACCTGGCCGGGGGAGTGAGACCCAGTACTTC
TRBV7-2	NA	NA	TRBJ1-1	CASSPRTAPITEAFF	TGTGCCAGCAGCCCCCGGACAGCTCCGATCACTGAAGCTTTCTTT